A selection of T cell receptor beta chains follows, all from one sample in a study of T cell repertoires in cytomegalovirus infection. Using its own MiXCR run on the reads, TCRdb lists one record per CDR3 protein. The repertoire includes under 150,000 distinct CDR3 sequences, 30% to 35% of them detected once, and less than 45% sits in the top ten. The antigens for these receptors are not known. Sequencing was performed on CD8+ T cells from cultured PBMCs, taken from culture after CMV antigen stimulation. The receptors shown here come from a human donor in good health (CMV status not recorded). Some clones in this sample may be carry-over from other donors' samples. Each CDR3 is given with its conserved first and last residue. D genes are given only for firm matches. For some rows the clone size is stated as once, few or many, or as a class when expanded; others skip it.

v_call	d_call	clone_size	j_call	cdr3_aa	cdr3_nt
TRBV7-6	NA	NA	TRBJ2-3	CASSLSGGDNLGDTQYF	TGTGCCAGCAGCTTGTCCGGGGGCGATAACCTCGGGGATACGCAGTATTTT
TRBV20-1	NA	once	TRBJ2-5	CSARGEGEGRQETQYF	TGCAGTGCTAGAGGAGAGGGGGAGGGCAGGCAAGAGACCCAGTACTTC
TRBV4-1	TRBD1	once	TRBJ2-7	CASSTPGGAYEQYF	TGCGCCAGCAGCACACCAGGGGGCGCATACGAGCAGTACTTC
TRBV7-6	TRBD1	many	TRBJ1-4	CASSWTGGRDEKLFF	TGTGCCAGCAGCTGGACAGGGGGCAGGGATGAAAAACTGTTTTTT
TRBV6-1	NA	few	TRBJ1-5	CASSAYREQYNQPQHF	TGTGCCAGCAGTGCCTATCGCGAACAGTACAATCAGCCCCAGCATTTT
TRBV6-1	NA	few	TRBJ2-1	CASSELGWEYNEQFF	TGTGCCAGCAGTGAACTGGGTTGGGAATACAATGAGCAGTTCTTC
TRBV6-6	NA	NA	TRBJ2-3	CASSYSLQDISPDTQYF	TGTGCCAGCAGTTACTCGCTCCAGGACATTTCGCCAGATACGCAGTATTTT
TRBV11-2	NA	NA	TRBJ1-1	CASSLFRGENTEAFF	TGTGCCAGCAGCTTATTCAGAGGGGAGAACACTGAAGCTTTCTTT
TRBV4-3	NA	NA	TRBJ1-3	CASSQPFDDKGSAGNTIYF	TGCGCCAGCAGCCAACCTTTTGATGATAAAGGTTCGGCTGGAAACACCATATATTTT
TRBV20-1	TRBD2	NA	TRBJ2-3	CSAQRLAGGNWGDTQYF	TGCAGTGCCCAACGACTAGCGGGGGGGAATTGGGGAGATACGCAGTATTTT
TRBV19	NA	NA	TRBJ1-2	CASSTGARADYGYTF	TGTGCCAGTAGTACCGGGGCCCGCGCGGACTATGGCTACACCTTC
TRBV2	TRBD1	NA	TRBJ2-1	CASSEAPGGSYNEQFF	TGTGCCAGCAGTGAAGCGCCAGGGGGCTCCTACAATGAGCAGTTCTTC
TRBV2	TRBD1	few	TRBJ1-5	CASSDPQGYNQPQHF	TGTGCCAGCAGTGACCCACAGGGGTACAATCAGCCCCAGCATTTT
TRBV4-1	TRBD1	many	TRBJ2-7	CASSQNPGQGSYEQYF	TGCGCCAGCAGCCAAAACCCGGGACAGGGCTCCTACGAGCAGTACTTC
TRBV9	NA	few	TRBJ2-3	CASSVATWQDSTDTQYF	TGTGCCAGCAGCGTAGCGACGTGGCAGGACAGCACAGATACGCAGTATTTT
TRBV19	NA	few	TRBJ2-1	CASSPDAGALIGEQFF	TGTGCCAGTAGCCCCGACGCAGGGGCACTCATCGGGGAGCAGTTCTTC
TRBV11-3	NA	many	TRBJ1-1	CASSLIPGRLNTEAFF	TGTGCCAGCAGCTTAATTCCAGGGAGACTGAACACTGAAGCTTTCTTT
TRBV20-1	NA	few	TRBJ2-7	CSSGGARDEQYF	TGCAGCAGTGGGGGAGCCCGCGACGAGCAGTACTTC
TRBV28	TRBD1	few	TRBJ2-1	CASRPGQFNEQFF	TGTGCCAGCAGGCCGGGACAGTTCAATGAGCAGTTCTTC
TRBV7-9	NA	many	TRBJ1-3	CASSPGGAWNTIYF	TGTGCCAGCAGCCCTGGGGGGGCTTGGAACACCATATATTTT
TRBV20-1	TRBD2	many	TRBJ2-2	CSARDPTSGGDTGELFF	TGCAGTGCTAGAGATCCCACTAGCGGGGGGGATACCGGGGAGCTGTTTTTT
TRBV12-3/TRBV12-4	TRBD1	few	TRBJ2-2	CASSRTGIGELFF	TGTGCCAGCAGTCGGACAGGGATCGGGGAGCTGTTTTTT
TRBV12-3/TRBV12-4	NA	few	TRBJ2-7	CASSLGTWPYEQYF	TGTGCCAGCAGTTTGGGGACATGGCCCTACGAGCAGTACTTC
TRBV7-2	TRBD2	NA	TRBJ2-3	CASSLVLRGGGGGTDTQYF	TGTGCCAGCAGCTTAGTTCTGAGGGGCGGGGGGGGTGGCACAGATACGCAGTATTTT
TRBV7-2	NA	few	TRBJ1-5	CASSLGSEGYQPQHF	TGTGCCAGCAGCTTAGGATCGGAGGGCTATCAGCCCCAGCATTTT
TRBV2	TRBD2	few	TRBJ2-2	CASRATSGGAFTGELFF	TGTGCCAGCAGGGCAACTAGCGGGGGGGCCTTCACCGGGGAGCTGTTTTTT
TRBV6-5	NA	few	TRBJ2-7	CASTRQVGVYEQYF	TGTGCCAGCACCAGACAGGTGGGGGTCTACGAGCAGTACTTC
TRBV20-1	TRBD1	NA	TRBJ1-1	CSAAKRTGMNTEAFF	TGCAGTGCCGCCAAGCGGACAGGGATGAACACTGAAGCTTTCTTT
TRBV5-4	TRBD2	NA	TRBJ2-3	CASKVAGGRTDTQYF	TGTGCCAGCAAGGTAGCGGGGGGTCGCACAGATACGCAGTATTTT
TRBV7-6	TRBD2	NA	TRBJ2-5	CASSLAIGQRGTNLQETQYF	TGTGCCAGCAGCTTAGCTATCGGCCAGCGGGGTACTAACCTACAAGAGACCCAGTACTTC
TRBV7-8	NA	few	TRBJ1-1	CASSHPGINTEAFF	TGTGCCAGCAGCCACCCGGGTATTAACACTGAAGCTTTCTTT
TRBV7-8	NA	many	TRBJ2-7	CASSPVGNSYEQYF	TGTGCCAGCAGCCCGGTCGGGAACTCCTACGAGCAGTACTTC
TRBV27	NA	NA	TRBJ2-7	CASSFHGSYEQYF	TGTGCCAGCAGTTTCCACGGATCCTACGAGCAGTACTTC
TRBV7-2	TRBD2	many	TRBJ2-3	CASSLDPSGRTDTQYF	TGTGCCAGCAGCTTAGACCCTAGCGGGAGGACAGATACGCAGTATTTT
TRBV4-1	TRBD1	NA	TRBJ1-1	CASSQGQGDAREAFF	TGCGCCAGCAGCCAAGGTCAGGGGGACGCTAGGGAAGCTTTCTTT
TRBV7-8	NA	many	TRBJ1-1	CASSSFLGAEAFF	TGTGCCAGCAGCTCGTTCCTGGGGGCTGAAGCTTTCTTT
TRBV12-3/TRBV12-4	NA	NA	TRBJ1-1	CASTSFTYIAFF	TGTGCCAGCACCAGTTTTACATATATAGCTTTCTTT
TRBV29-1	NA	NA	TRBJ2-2	CSVEGIGQFTGELFF	TGCAGCGTTGAAGGGATCGGACAGTTCACCGGGGAGCTGTTTTTT
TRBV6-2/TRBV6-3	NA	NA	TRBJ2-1	CASSWVGGNEQFF	TGTGCCAGCAGTTGGGTAGGGGGGAATGAGCAGTTCTTC
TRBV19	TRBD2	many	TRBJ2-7	CASSMSGSGAYEQYF	TGTGCCAGTAGTATGAGCGGGAGCGGGGCCTACGAGCAGTACTTC
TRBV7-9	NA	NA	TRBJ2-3	CASSSNRERTDTQYF	TGTGCCAGCAGCTCAAACAGGGAAAGGACAGATACGCAGTATTTT
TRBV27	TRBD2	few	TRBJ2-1	CASSPGGGGSSYNEQFF	TGTGCCAGCAGTCCGGGTGGGGGGGGGAGCTCCTACAATGAGCAGTTCTTC
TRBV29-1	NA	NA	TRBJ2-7	CSVDDGARDEQYF	TGCAGCGTTGATGATGGGGCGCGGGACGAGCAGTACTTC
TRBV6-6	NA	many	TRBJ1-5	CASSLPGGAQPQHF	TGTGCCAGCAGCCTACCCGGGGGTGCTCAGCCCCAGCATTTT
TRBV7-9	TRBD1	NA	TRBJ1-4	CASSLSRGQVNEKLFF	TGTGCCAGCAGCCTTTCCAGGGGACAGGTGAACGAAAAACTGTTTTTT
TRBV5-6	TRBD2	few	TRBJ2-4	CASSPGGRLNIQYF	TGTGCCAGCAGCCCGGGGGGGCGCTTAAACATTCAGTACTTC
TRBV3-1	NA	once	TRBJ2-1	CASTRGASFYNEQFF	TGTGCCAGCACTCGGGGGGCCTCCTTCTACAATGAGCAGTTCTTC
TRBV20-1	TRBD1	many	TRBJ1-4	CSATGQGAKINEKLFF	TGCAGTGCAACGGGACAGGGGGCTAAGATTAATGAAAAACTGTTTTTT
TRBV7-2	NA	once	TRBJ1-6	CASSYGGVSPLHF	TGTGCCAGCAGCTATGGCGGGGTTTCACCCCTCCACTTT
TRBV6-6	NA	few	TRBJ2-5	CASRLGGGETQYF	TGTGCCAGCCGCTTGGGGGGAGGCGAGACCCAGTACTTC
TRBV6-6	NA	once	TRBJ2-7	CASSYSYGDYEQYF	TGTGCCAGCAGTTACTCGTACGGAGACTACGAGCAGTACTTC
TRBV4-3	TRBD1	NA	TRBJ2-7	CASSQERTGRAYEQYF	TGCGCCAGCAGCCAAGAACGGACAGGGCGGGCCTACGAGCAGTACTTC
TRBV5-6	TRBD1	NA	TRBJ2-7	CASSPGTGYHEQYF	TGTGCCAGCAGCCCCGGGACAGGGTACCACGAGCAGTACTTC
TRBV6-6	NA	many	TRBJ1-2	CASSRIPIGYGYTF	TGTGCCAGCAGTCGCATCCCAATTGGGTATGGCTACACCTTC
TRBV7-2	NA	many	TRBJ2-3	CASSPRARGLTDTQYF	TGTGCCAGCAGCCCCCGGGCGCGGGGCCTCACAGATACGCAGTATTTT
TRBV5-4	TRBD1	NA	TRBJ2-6	CASNVYRDRGRSGANVLTF	TGTGCCAGCAACGTTTACCGGGACAGGGGCAGGTCTGGGGCCAACGTCCTGACTTTC
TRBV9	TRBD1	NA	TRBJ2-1	CASSVRDRGVDEQFF	TGTGCCAGCAGCGTTCGGGACAGGGGAGTTGACGAGCAGTTCTTC
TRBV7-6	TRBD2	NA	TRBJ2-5	CASSPTSGAQETQYF	TGTGCCAGCAGCCCGACTAGCGGGGCACAAGAGACCCAGTACTTC
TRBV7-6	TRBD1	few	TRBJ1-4	CASSKDREAEKLFF	TGTGCCAGCAGCAAGGACAGGGAGGCTGAAAAACTGTTTTTT
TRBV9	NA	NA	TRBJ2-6	CASSVAPGPGANVLTF	TGTGCCAGCAGCGTAGCTCCCGGTCCTGGGGCCAACGTCCTGACTTTC